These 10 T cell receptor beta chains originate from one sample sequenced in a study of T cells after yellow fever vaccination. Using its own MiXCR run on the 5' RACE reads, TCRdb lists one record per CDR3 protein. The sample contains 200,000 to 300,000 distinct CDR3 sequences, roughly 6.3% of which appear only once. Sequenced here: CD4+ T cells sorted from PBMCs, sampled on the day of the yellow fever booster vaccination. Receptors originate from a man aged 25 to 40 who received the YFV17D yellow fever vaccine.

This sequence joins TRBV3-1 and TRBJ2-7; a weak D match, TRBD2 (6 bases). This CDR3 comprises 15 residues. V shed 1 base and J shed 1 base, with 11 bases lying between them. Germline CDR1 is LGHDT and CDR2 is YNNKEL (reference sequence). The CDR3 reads CASSQGDSPSYEQYF. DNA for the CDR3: TGTGCCAGCAGCCAAGGGGACTCTCCATCCTACGAGCAGTACTTC.

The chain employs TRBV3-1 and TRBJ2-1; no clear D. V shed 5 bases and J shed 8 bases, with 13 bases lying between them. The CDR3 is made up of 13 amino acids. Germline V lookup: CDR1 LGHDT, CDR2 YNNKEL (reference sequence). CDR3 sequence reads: CASSSRGGDEQFF. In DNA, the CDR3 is TGTGCCAGCAGCTCCCGCGGTGGCGATGAGCAGTTCTTC.

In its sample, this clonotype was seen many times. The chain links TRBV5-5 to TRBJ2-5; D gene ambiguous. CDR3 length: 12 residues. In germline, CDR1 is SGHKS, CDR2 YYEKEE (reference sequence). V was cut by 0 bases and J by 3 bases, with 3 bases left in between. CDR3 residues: CASSLGKETQYF. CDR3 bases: TGTGCCAGCAGCTTGGGGAAAGAGACCCAGTACTTC.

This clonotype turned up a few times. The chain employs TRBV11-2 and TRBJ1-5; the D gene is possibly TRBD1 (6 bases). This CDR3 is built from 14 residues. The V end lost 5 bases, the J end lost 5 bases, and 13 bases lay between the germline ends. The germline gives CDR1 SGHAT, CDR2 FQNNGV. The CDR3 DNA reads TGTGCCAGCAGCCTCCCGGGGGCCGATCAGCCCCAGCATTTT. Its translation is CASSLPGADQPQHF.

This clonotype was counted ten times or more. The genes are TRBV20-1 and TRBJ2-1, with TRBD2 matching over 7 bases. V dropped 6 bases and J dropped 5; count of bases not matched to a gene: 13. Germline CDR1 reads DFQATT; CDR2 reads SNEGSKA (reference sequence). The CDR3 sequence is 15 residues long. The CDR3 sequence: CSAGQAGSYNNEQFF. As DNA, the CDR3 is TGCAGTGCCGGACAAGCGGGATCTTACAACAATGAGCAGTTCTTC.

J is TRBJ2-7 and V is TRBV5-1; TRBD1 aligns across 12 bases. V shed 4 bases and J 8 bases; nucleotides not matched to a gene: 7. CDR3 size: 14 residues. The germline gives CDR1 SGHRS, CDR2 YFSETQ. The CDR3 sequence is CASSPGQGAFQQYF. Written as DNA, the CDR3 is TGCGCCAGCAGCCCGGGACAGGGGGCGTTCCAGCAGTACTTC.

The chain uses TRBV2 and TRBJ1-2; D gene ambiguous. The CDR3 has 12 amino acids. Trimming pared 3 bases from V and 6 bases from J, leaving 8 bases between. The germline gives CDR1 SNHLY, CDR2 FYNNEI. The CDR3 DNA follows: TGTGCCAGCAGTGAGTCGGGAAATGGCTACACCTTC. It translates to CASSESGNGYTF.

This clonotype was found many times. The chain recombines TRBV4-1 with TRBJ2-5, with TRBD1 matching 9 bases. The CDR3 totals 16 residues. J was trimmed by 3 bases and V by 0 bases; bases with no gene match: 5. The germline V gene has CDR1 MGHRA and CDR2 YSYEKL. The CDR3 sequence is CASSQDRDRAKETQYF. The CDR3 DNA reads TGCGCCAGCAGCCAAGATCGGGACAGGGCAAAAGAGACCCAGTACTTC.

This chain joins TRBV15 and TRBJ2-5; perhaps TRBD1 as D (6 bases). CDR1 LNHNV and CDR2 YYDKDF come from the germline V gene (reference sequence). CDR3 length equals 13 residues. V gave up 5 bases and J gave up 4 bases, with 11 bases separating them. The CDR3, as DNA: TGTGCCACCAGCCGACGACAGGCAGAGACCCAGTACTTC. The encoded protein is CATSRRQAETQYF.

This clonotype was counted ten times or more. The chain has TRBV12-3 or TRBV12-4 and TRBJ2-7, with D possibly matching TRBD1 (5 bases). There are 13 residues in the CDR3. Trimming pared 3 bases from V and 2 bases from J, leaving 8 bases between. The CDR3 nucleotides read TGTGCCAGCAGTTTCCAGGGAACCTACGAGCAGTACTTC. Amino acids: CASSFQGTYEQYF.